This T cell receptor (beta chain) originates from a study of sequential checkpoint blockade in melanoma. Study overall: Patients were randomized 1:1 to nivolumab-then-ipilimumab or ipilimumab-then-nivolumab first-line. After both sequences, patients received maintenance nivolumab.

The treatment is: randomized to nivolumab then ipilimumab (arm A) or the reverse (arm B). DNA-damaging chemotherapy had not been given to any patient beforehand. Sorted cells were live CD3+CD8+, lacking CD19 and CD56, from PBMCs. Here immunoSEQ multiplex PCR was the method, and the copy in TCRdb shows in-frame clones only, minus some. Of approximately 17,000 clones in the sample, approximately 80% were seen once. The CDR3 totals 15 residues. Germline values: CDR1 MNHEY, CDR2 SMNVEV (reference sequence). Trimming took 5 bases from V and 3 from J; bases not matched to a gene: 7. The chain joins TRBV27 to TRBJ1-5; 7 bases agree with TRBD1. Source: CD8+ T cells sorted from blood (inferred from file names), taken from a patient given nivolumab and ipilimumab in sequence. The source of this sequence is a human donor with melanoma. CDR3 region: CASSEDRNLNQPQHF. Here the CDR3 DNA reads TGTGCCAGCAGTGAGGACAGGAACCTCAATCAGCCCCAGCATTTT.